This T cell receptor beta chain is drawn from a study of identical twins. As for this clonotype: Its specificity is unknown. The junction departs from germline at one end; a sequencing error may be responsible.

This CDR3 comprises 14 residues. The germline V gene encodes CDR1 SGHVS and CDR2 FQNEAQ. TCRdb fed the 5' RACE reads into MiXCR, producing one record per CDR3 protein. The data show around 1.7 million distinct CDR3 sequences, around 33% seen once. General study points: Partly confounded zero-insertion analyses could result from invariant MAIT and iNKT cells. Cord blood beta clonotypes present at high abundance carried fewer insertions; no such pattern appeared in memory repertoires. Sequences that were beta out-of-frame showed weaker excess twin sharing.

The specimen was cord blood. The clonotype originates from a newborn girl in good health. V gene TRBV7-8 combines with J gene TRBJ1-5; D remains unclear. CDR3 nucleotides: TGCGCCAGCAATATGGTCGGCACCAATCAGCCCCAGCATTTT. This gives the protein CASNMVGTNQPQHF.